This TCR beta chain was profiled in a study of CD8 T cells in Susac syndrome (dated by TCRdb to the late 2010s). Regarding the research as a whole: Whether CD8+ T cell activation and differentiation in Susac syndrome was antigen driven was tested using repertoire sequencing.

RNA was extracted with the RNeasy kit and 0.5 to 1 ug was reverse transcribed using random hexamers. The immunoSEQ multiplex PCR assay, which covers 54 Vbeta and 13 Jbeta segments, was used to amplify TCR beta CDR3 regions. PCR amplification bias was corrected using a synthetic template baseline for primer optimization and computational correction. Under the source paper's analysis protocol: Reads were assigned to V, D and J genes according to IMGT and analyzed in immunoSEQ Analyzer, with only productive sequences retained. Clonality was calculated as one minus the Shannon entropy normalized by log2 of the number of productive unique sequences. For each patient and control, public and private clones were evaluated within the 100 most prevalent clones. Clones were defined as Susac-specific when absent from the healthy and MS cohorts, from about 970 published viral clones and from other ImmuneACCESS disease sequences. The public reads were reanalyzed by TCRdb: fastp trimming at Q25, MiXCR alignment, in-frame beta chains only. Each entry merges the rows of one CDR3 protein and shows their most common DNA and genes. The V and J calls, along with clone size, are taken from TCRdb and not from the paper's own processing. Within this sample are 140,000 to 150,000 distinct CDR3 sequences, with less than 95% of them counted one time only. The ten biggest clones cover 0.075% to 0.1% of the sample.

Regarding this clonotype: Its antigen is currently not known. No base quality values were provided; no much bigger clone lies one nucleotide off.

V is clipped by 1 base and J by 7 bases, and the sequence between their germline boundaries is 4 bases long. The CDR3 goes from the cysteine to the phenylalanine over 11 residues. Left in the record is the CDR3 DNA by itself, 33 bases read in frame from the first base. CDR1 and CDR2, per the germline V gene (reference sequence), are LGHDT and YNNKEL. Peripheral blood CD8+ and CD4+ T cells from healthy donors, Susac syndrome patients and multiple sclerosis patients were profiled by high-throughput TCR beta sequencing. Healthy donors were included as age- and sex-matched controls. Bulk CD8+ and CD4+ T cells were purified by magnetic negative isolation, whereas CD8+ TEMRA cells were enriched by FACS. Blood was collected in EDTA tubes and processed within 24 hours, with PBMCs isolated through density gradient centrifugation. PBMCs intended for TCR sequencing were cryopreserved in liquid nitrogen and thawed later in a water bath at 37 degrees C. The sorted or isolated CD4+, CD8+ and CD8+ TEMRA cells had a purity of 90% or higher.

Findings and caveats that apply to the study as a whole: The number of individuals in the TCR sequencing and HLA analysis was acknowledged as relatively small.

The rearrangement joined TRBV3-1 to TRBJ2-5, with the D segment identity uncertain. The TCR was taken from a human donor in good health. Sequencing was done on a sample of CD4+ T cells from PBMCs. CDR3 loop: CASSQGGTQYF. The base sequence is TGTGCCAGCAGCCAAGGGGGGACCCAGTACTTC.